This entry lists 10 T cell receptor beta chains sequenced from one sample in a study of OX40 agonist ivuxolimab in advanced cancers. Clones were sequenced by immunoSEQ multiplex PCR, and TCRdb holds only the in-frame ones, with some missing. The repertoire consists of fewer than 80,000 clones, with around 83% occurring once and the leading ten covering 1.1%. This material consisted of CD4+ or CD8+ T cells sorted from blood, taken in a trial of the OX40 agonist ivuxolimab. These receptors all come from an adult with an advanced solid tumor such as melanoma, head and neck, liver or kidney cancer.

The chain employs TRBV7-9 and TRBJ1-4; possibly TRBD1 for D (5 bases). CDR3 length: 15 amino acids. Germline V gene sequence: CDR1 SEHNR, CDR2 FQNEAQ (reference sequence). V gave up 5 bases and J gave up 3 bases, with 13 bases separating them. The CDR3 region has the DNA TGTGCCAGCAGCCCTGGGGGAAGGGCTAATGAAAAACTGTTTTTT. Translating gives CASSPGGRANEKLFF.

The sample holds one count of this clone. The chain has TRBV7-2 and TRBJ1-5; 10 positions match TRBD1. CDR3 length: 15 residues. Germline-derived CDR1 and CDR2 are SGHTA and FQGNSA. V dropped 5 bases and J dropped 9; count of bases not matched to a gene: 10. The CDR3, as DNA: TGTGCCAGCAGCCCTGTTGGGACAGGGGCTCTGCCCCAGCATTTT. Amino acids: CASSPVGTGALPQHF.

This rearrangement joins TRBV11-3 to TRBJ2-3, with D maybe TRBD2 (6 bases). Trimming took 4 bases from V and 0 from J, leaving 8 bases between them. Germline CDR1 reads SGHNT; CDR2 reads YENEEA. CDR3 length: 14 amino acids. The CDR3 region is CASSWTKSTDTQYF. CDR3 nucleotides: TGTGCCAGCAGCTGGACTAAAAGCACAGATACGCAGTATTTT.

The chain uses TRBV6-5 and TRBJ2-2, with 10 positions matching TRBD1. V lost 2 bases and J lost 6; bases outside the gene matches: 0. The germline V gene encodes CDR1 MNHEY and CDR2 SVGAGI. The CDR3 totals 14 residues. The CDR3 loop reads CASSYGTGAGELFF. For the CDR3, the DNA is TGTGCCAGCAGTTACGGGACAGGGGCCGGGGAGCTGTTTTTT.

V and J are TRBV5-1 and TRBJ1-2; 7 bases are a match to TRBD1. V trimming: 2 bases; J trimming: 0 bases; junction bases outside the gene matches: 7. There are 16 residues in the CDR3. Germline values: CDR1 SGHRS, CDR2 YFSETQ. The CDR3 coding sequence is TGCGCCAGCAGCTTTACCGGGACAGCATCTAACTATGGCTACACCTTC. Protein product: CASSFTGTASNYGYTF.

The chain joins TRBV29-1 to TRBJ1-2, with a possible D match to TRBD1 (5 bases). V was shortened by 4 bases and J by 8 bases, with 14 bases between the two germline ends. Per germline, CDR1 SQVTM and CDR2 ANQGSEA. CDR3 length: 12 residues. CDR3 bases: TGCAGCGTTGGCGCACAGACAGAGGGCTACACCTTC. Protein: CSVGAQTEGYTF.

V and J are TRBV28 and TRBJ1-1; possibly TRBD1 for D (6 bases). The CDR3 consists of 16 residues. The germline V gene encodes CDR1 MDHEN and CDR2 SYDVKM. Trimming left V 6 bases short and J 3 bases short, with 20 bases between. CDR3 sequence: CASSPMLGGGHTEAFF. The CDR3 DNA sequence: TGTGCCAGCAGCCCTATGTTAGGAGGGGGGCACACTGAAGCTTTCTTT. The variable domain in full, with the rest retrieved from reference TRBV28 and TRBJ1-1, is DVKVTQSSRYLVKRTGEKVFLECVQDMDHENMFWYRQDPGLGLRLIYFSYDVKMKEKGDIPEGYSVSREKKERFSLILESASTNQTSMYLCASSPMLGGGHTEAFFGQGTRLTVV.

The gene calls are TRBV5-4 and TRBJ2-2, with a possible D match to TRBD2 (6 bases). The CDR3 covers 15 residues. Germline assignment: CDR1 SGHNT and CDR2 YYREEE (reference sequence). V lost 2 bases to trimming and J lost 1 base, with 9 bases between them. In nucleotides, the CDR3 is TGTGCCAGCAGCTTCTCTAGCGTGAACACCGGGGAGCTGTTTTTT. Translated: CASSFSSVNTGELFF.

V and J are TRBV9 and TRBJ2-2; D possibly matches TRBD1 or TRBD2 (5 bases each). The CDR3 length is 18 residues. V was shortened by 0 bases and J by 3 bases, with 18 bases between the two germline ends. Germline V lookup: CDR1 SGDLS, CDR2 YYNGEE. CDR3 nucleotide sequence: TGTGCCAGCAGCGTAGCTCTCGGTGGGGGTAGTGACACCGGGGAGCTGTTTTTT. Amino acid sequence: CASSVALGGGSDTGELFF.

This clone was counted a few times. The genes are TRBV7-2 and TRBJ1-2, with unresolved D. Trimming pared 5 bases from V and 0 bases from J, leaving 13 bases between. This CDR3 region has 15 residues. Germline V lookup: CDR1 SGHTA, CDR2 FQGNSA. CDR3 protein: CASSGTTVTNYGYTF. The DNA for the CDR3 is TGTGCCAGCAGCGGAACAACAGTTACTAACTATGGCTACACCTTC.